Listed below are T cell receptor beta chains from one sample, sequenced in a study of cytomegalovirus exposure and HLA in healthy donors. Assay used: immunoSEQ multiplex PCR; TCRdb lists only in-frame clones, some missing. Among about 150,000 clones listed, approximately 86% were seen once. Sequencing used PBMCs. The receptors were gathered from a woman under 30 in good health and CMV-seronegative. Both conserved end residues are part of each CDR3. A D gene is named only where the DNA matches it firmly. Some rows have no size entry. The others give once, few or many, or a class for an expanded clone.

TRBJ2-5,NA,TRBV6-5,NA,CASSYSRETQYF,TGTGCCAGCAGTTACTCGAGAGAGACCCAGTACTTC
TRBJ2-3,NA,TRBV7-9,NA,CASSSVGTGTGDTQYF,TGTGCCAGCAGCTCGGTGGGGACTGGCACGGGAGATACGCAGTATTTT
TRBJ2-7,NA,TRBV6-1,NA,CASRDRDTSYEQYF,TGTGCCAGCAGAGACCGGGACACATCCTACGAGCAGTACTTC
TRBJ2-2,NA,TRBV28,TRBD2,CASSSSGGPSFGAGELFF,TGTGCCAGCAGTTCTAGCGGGGGTCCCAGTTTTGGCGCCGGGGAGCTGTTTTTT
TRBJ1-5,NA,TRBV28,NA,CASSFHNQPQHF,TGTGCCAGCAGTTTCCACAATCAGCCCCAGCATTTT
TRBJ1-5,NA,TRBV28,NA,CASRLIDAWGGNQPQHF,TGTGCCAGCAGATTAATTGATGCATGGGGAGGCAATCAGCCCCAGCATTTT
TRBJ2-3,NA,TRBV11-2,TRBD1,CASSLDPGTGTDTQYF,TGTGCCAGCAGCTTAGATCCTGGGACAGGCACAGATACGCAGTATTTT
TRBJ1-6,NA,TRBV4-2,NA,CASSRGIRDHSPLHF,TGTGCCAGCAGTCGGGGGATTAGGGACCATTCACCCCTCCACTTT
TRBJ1-4,NA,TRBV5-4,NA,CASSLLAEKLFF,TGTGCCAGCAGCTTGTTAGCAGAAAAACTGTTTTTT
TRBJ2-7,NA,TRBV4-1,NA,CASSQEAGYEQYF,TGCGCCAGCAGCCAAGAAGCAGGCTACGAGCAGTACTTC
TRBJ1-2,NA,TRBV28,NA,CASSFGNYGYTF,TGTGCCAGCAGTTTTGGCAACTATGGCTACACCTTC
TRBJ1-1,NA,TRBV25-1,NA,CASAKTHPGYTEAFF,TGTGCCAGCGCTAAAACGCATCCGGGGTACACTGAAGCTTTCTTT
TRBJ2-1,NA,TRBV5-6,NA,CASSPASFPSSYNEQFF,TGTGCCAGCAGCCCCGCTAGTTTCCCAAGCTCCTACAATGAGCAGTTCTTC
TRBJ1-5,once,TRBV28,NA,CASSSPGSPRGQPQHF,TGTGCCAGCAGTTCCCCGGGATCTCCCAGGGGTCAGCCCCAGCATTTT